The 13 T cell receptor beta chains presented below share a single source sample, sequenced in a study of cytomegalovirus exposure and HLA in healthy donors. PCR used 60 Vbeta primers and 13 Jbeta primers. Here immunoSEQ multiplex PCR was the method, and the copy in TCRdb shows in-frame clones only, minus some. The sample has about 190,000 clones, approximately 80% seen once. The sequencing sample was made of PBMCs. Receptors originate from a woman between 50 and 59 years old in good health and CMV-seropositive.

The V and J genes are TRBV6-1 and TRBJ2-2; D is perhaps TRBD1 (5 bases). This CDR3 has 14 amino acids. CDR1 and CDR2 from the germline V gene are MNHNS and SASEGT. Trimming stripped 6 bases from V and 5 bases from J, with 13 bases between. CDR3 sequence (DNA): TGTGCCAGCAGGTCAGGGCTTGGAACCGGGGAGCTGTTTTTT. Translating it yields CASRSGLGTGELFF.

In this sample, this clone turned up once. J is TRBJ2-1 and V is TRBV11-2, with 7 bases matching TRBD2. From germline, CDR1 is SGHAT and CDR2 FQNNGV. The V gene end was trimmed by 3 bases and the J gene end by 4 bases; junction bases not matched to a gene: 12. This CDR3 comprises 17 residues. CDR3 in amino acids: CASSLAPPLAEYNEQFF. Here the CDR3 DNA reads TGTGCCAGCAGCTTGGCCCCGCCGCTAGCGGAATACAATGAGCAGTTCTTC.

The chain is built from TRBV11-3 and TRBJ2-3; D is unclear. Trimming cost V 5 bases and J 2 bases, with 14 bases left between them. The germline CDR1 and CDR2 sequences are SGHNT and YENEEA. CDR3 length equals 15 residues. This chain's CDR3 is CASSVGTKPTDTQYF. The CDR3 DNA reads TGTGCCAGCAGCGTAGGAACAAAACCCACAGATACGCAGTATTTT.

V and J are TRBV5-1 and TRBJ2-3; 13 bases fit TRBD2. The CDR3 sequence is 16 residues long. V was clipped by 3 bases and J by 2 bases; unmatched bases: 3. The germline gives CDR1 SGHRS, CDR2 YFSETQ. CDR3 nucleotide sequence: TGCGCCAGCAGCTCGGGACTAGCGGGGATCACAGATACGCAGTATTTT. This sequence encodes CASSSGLAGITDTQYF.

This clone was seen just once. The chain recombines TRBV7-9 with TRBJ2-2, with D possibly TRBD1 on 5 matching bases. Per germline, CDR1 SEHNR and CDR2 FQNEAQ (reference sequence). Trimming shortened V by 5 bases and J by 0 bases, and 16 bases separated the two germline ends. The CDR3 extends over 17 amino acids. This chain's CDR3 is CASSPTWGDPNTGELFF. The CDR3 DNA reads TGTGCCAGCAGCCCCACGTGGGGCGACCCGAACACCGGGGAGCTGTTTTTT.

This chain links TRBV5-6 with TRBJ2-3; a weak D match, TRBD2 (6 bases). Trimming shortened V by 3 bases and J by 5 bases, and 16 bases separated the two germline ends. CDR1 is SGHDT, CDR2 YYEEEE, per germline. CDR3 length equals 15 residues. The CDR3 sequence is CASSSPSGLLDTQYF. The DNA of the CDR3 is TGTGCCAGCAGCTCCCCAAGCGGGTTGTTAGATACGCAGTATTTT.

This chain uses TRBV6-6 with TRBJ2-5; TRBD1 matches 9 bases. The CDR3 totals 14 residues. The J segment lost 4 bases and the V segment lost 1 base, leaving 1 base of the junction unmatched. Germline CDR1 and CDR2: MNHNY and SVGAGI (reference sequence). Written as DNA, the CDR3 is TGTGCCAGCAGTTACTGGGACAGGGCAGAGACCCAGTACTTC. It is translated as CASSYWDRAETQYF.

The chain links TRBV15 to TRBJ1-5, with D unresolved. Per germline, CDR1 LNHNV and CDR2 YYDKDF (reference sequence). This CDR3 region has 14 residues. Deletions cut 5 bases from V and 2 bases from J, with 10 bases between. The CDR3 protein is CATSRGRGNQPQHF. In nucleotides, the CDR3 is TGTGCCACCAGCCGAGGACGGGGCAATCAGCCCCAGCATTTT.

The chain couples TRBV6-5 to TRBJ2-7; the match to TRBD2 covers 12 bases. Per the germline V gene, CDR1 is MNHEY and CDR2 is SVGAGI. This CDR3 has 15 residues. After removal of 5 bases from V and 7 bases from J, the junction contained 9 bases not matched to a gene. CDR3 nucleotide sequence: TGTGCCAGCAGTACCCAAGGACTAGCGGGGAGGGAGCAGTACTTC. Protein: CASSTQGLAGREQYF.

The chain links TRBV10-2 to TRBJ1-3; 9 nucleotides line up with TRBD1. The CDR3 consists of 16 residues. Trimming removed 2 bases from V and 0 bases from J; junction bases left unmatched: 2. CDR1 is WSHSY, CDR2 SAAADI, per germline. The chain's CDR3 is CASSEVQGASGNTIYF. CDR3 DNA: TGCGCCAGCAGTGAGGTACAGGGGGCCTCTGGAAACACCATATATTTT.

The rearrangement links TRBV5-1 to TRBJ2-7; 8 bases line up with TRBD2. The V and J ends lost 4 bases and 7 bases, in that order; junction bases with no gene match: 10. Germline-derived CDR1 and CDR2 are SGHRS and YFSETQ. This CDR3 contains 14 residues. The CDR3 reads CASSHGLAGEEQYF. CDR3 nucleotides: TGCGCCAGCAGCCACGGACTAGCAGGGGAAGAGCAGTACTTC.

The CDR3 sequence: CATSIPGLAADTQYF. The CDR3 DNA reads TGTGCCACCAGCATTCCGGGACTAGCGGCAGATACGCAGTATTTT. The genes are TRBV15 and TRBJ2-3, with 11 bases fitting TRBD2. The V gene end was trimmed by 4 bases and the J gene end by 4 bases; junction bases not matched to a gene: 4. This CDR3 spans 15 amino acids. Germline loops: CDR1 LNHNV, CDR2 YYDKDF (reference sequence). Complete variable domain (other parts from reference TRBV15 and TRBJ2-3): DAMVIQNPRYQVTQFGKPVTLSCSQTLNHNVMYWYQQKSSQAPKLLFHYYDKDFNNEADTPDNFQSRRPNTSFCFLDIRSPGLGDTAMYLCATSIPGLAADTQYFGPGTRLTVL.

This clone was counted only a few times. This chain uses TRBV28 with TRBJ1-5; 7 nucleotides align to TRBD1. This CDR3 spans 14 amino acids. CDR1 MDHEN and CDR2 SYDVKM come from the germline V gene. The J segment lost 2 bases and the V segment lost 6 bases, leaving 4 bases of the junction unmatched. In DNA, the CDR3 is TGTGCCAGCAGGCTAGGACAGGGCAATCAGCCCCAGCATTTT. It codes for CASRLGQGNQPQHF. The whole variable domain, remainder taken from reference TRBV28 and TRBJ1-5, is DVKVTQSSRYLVKRTGEKVFLECVQDMDHENMFWYRQDPGLGLRLIYFSYDVKMKEKGDIPEGYSVSREKKERFSLILESASTNQTSMYLCASRLGQGNQPQHFGDGTRLSIL.